This T cell receptor beta chain was retrieved from a study of shared clonotypes between healthy human individuals. Study details: Samples came from two female and three male donors aged 18 to 49. Each donor's CD4 naive and CD4 memory cells filled three plates apiece, CD8 naive two, and CD8 memory one.

Whole-study results and caveats: A few donors showed sharing of around 5% of naive CD4 clonotypes. Naive subsets generally had larger estimated richness than memory subsets.

The CDR3 runs to 13 residues. Trimming cost V 4 bases and J 9 bases, with 16 bases left between them. Looked up from germline, CDR1 is SGHKS and CDR2 is YYEKEE (reference sequence). TCRdb's table, derived via immunoSEQ multiplex PCR, lists solely in-frame clones and lacks some. The top ten hold around 0.15% of the sample, which has 2.5 million or so clones, roughly nine tenths seen once. To note about this clone: Its antigen is currently unknown.

This TCR came from a man in his late teens or twenties in good health. The V call is TRBV5-5, the J call TRBJ1-2; no reliable D call. The specimen sequenced was naive CD4+ T cells sorted from blood. Subset reported: CD45RA+ positively selected. The chain's CDR3 is CASSGNTPRSYTF. In DNA, the CDR3 is TGTGCCAGCAGCGGGAACACCCCCCGGAGCTACACCTTC.